The next 14 T cell receptor beta chains were all read from a single sample in a study of OX40 agonist ivuxolimab in advanced cancers. TCRdb's copy holds only in-frame clones and misses some; the assay was immunoSEQ multiplex PCR. The top ten clones hold roughly 15% of a sample with more than 65,000 clones, 70% to 90% of them seen once. Source: CD4+ or CD8+ T cells sorted from blood, taken in a trial of the OX40 agonist ivuxolimab. Receptors originate from an adult with an advanced solid tumor such as melanoma, head and neck, liver or kidney cancer.

The rearrangement joins TRBV6-4 to TRBJ2-2, with TRBD1 identical over 9 bases. This CDR3 is built from 14 residues. Per the germline V gene, CDR1 is MRHNA and CDR2 is SNTAGT. The trim removed 6 bases at V and 6 bases at J, leaving 5 bases unmatched. CDR3 nucleotide sequence: TGTGCCAGCAGAGGACAGGGGTTCCCCGGGGAGCTGTTTTTT. Its translation is CASRGQGFPGELFF.

This clone was observed a few times. The J gene is TRBJ2-4, the V gene TRBV27; D may be TRBD1 (5 bases). The CDR3 is 16 residues long. The V gene's germline CDR1 is MNHEY and CDR2 SMNVEV (reference sequence). Trimming removed 7 bases from V and 0 bases from J, with 16 bases in between. DNA of the CDR3: TGTGCCAGCATTACCCAGGGCCCCCTAGCCAAAAACATTCAGTACTTC. Translating it yields CASITQGPLAKNIQYF.

The chain combines TRBV2 with TRBJ2-1; D is perhaps TRBD2 (5 bases). Germline V gene lookup returns CDR1 SNHLY and CDR2 FYNNEI. The V end lost 3 bases, the J end lost 0 bases, and 9 bases lay between the germline ends. The CDR3 is 15 residues long. The CDR3 DNA follows: TGTGCCAGCAGTGACGCAACTAGCTCCTACAATGAGCAGTTCTTC. Amino acid sequence: CASSDATSSYNEQFF. Complete variable domain (other parts from reference TRBV2 and TRBJ2-1): EPEVTQTPSHQVTQMGQEVILRCVPISNHLYFYWYRQILGQKVEFLVSFYNNEISEKSEIFDDQFSVERPDGSNFTLKIRSTKLEDSAMYFCASSDATSSYNEQFFGPGTRLTVL.

The chain employs TRBV29-1 and TRBJ2-6; D not certain. Germline CDR1 SQVTM, CDR2 ANQGSEA. Trimming removed 4 bases from V and 1 base from J, with 5 bases in between. This CDR3 is 13 amino acids long. CDR3 nucleotide sequence: TGCAGCGTTGCAGGATCTGGGGCCAACGTCCTGACTTTC. Translation: CSVAGSGANVLTF. Looking up the rest from reference TRBV29-1 and TRBJ2-6 gives the full variable domain: SAVISQKPSRDICQRGTSLTIQCQVDSQVTMMFWYRQQPGQSLTLIATANQGSEATYESGFVIDKFPISRPNLTFSTLTVSNMSPEDSSIYLCSVAGSGANVLTFGAGSRLTVL.

The V and J genes are TRBV6-6 and TRBJ1-1, with D possibly being TRBD1 (5 bases). V gave up 2 bases and J gave up 8 bases, with 15 bases separating them. The CDR3 sequence is 14 residues long. Germline lookup yields CDR1 MNHNY and CDR2 SVGAGI (reference sequence). CDR3 sequence (DNA): TGTGCCAGCAGTTACATAGTGGGGCAGGGAGAAGCTTTCTTT. Translation gives CASSYIVGQGEAFF.

This chain joins TRBV7-9 and TRBJ2-3, with TRBD1 identical over 10 bases. This CDR3 contains 16 residues. The V and J ends lost 5 bases and 3 bases, in that order; junction bases with no gene match: 8. Germline CDR1 is SEHNR and CDR2 is FQNEAQ (reference sequence). CDR3 coding DNA: TGTGCCAGCAGCCAAGATGGGACAGGGGTAACAGATACGCAGTATTTT. This codes for CASSQDGTGVTDTQYF. Complete variable domain (other parts from reference TRBV7-9 and TRBJ2-3): DTGVSQNPRHKITKRGQNVTFRCDPISEHNRLYWYRQTLGQGPEFLTYFQNEAQLEKSRLLSDRFSAERPKGSFSTLEIQRTEQGDSAMYLCASSQDGTGVTDTQYFGPGTRLTVL.

J is TRBJ2-2 and V is TRBV6-1, with D perhaps matching TRBD2 (5 bases). V lost 5 bases and J lost 6, with 7 bases in between. The CDR3 spans 12 residues. CDR1 is MNHNS, CDR2 SASEGT, per germline. In DNA form, the CDR3 reads TGTGCCAGCAGTCTCGGGGCCGGGGAGCTGTTTTTT. It codes for CASSLGAGELFF.

V gene TRBV6-5 combines with J gene TRBJ2-3, with D possibly matching TRBD2 (6 bases). Looked up from germline, CDR1 is MNHEY and CDR2 is SVGAGI. This CDR3 spans 14 amino acids. The V and J ends lost 2 bases and 0 bases respectively, with 6 bases between them. Here the CDR3 reads CASSYAGSTDTQYF. CDR3 DNA sequence: TGTGCCAGCAGTTACGCGGGAAGCACAGATACGCAGTATTTT.

The chain links TRBV5-1 to TRBJ2-1; D call uncertain. Germline values: CDR1 SGHRS, CDR2 YFSETQ. V gave up 4 bases and J gave up 2 bases, with 7 bases separating them. The CDR3 is 13 residues long. CDR3 coding DNA: TGCGCCAGCAGCCCCGCCCCCTACAATGAGCAGTTCTTC. It is translated as CASSPAPYNEQFF.

The CDR3 protein is CASSFSSGGYNEQFF. The DNA for the CDR3 is TGTGCCAGCAGTTTTTCTAGCGGGGGCTACAATGAGCAGTTCTTC. The chain is built from TRBV27 and TRBJ2-1, with 10 bases that match TRBD2. V lost 3 bases, J lost 3 bases, and 2 bases stayed unmatched. From germline, CDR1 is MNHEY and CDR2 SMNVEV (reference sequence). This CDR3 is built from 15 residues.

This chain joins TRBV19 and TRBJ2-2; 10 positions agree with TRBD2. The CDR3 covers 15 residues. Trimming removed 6 bases from V and 4 bases from J; junction bases left unmatched: 5. Germline values: CDR1 LNHDA, CDR2 SQIVND (reference sequence). The CDR3 is CASRLAGSGTGELFF. In nucleotides, the CDR3 is TGTGCCAGTAGACTAGCGGGATCTGGCACCGGGGAGCTGTTTTTT.

V gene TRBV2 combines with J gene TRBJ2-7; the D gene is possibly TRBD1 (6 bases). The CDR3 covers 15 residues. Germline CDR1 and CDR2: SNHLY and FYNNEI. V was trimmed by 0 bases and J by 3 bases, leaving 12 bases between them. CDR3 residues: CASSEARTEHYEQYF. DNA of the CDR3: TGTGCCAGCAGTGAAGCTAGGACAGAGCACTACGAGCAGTACTTC. Based on the CDR3 plus reference TRBV2 and TRBJ2-7, the full variable domain is EPEVTQTPSHQVTQMGQEVILRCVPISNHLYFYWYRQILGQKVEFLVSFYNNEISEKSEIFDDQFSVERPDGSNFTLKIRSTKLEDSAMYFCASSEARTEHYEQYFGPGTRLTVT.

The chain employs TRBV29-1 and TRBJ2-2; the match to TRBD2 covers 7 bases. The trim removed 4 bases at V and 5 bases at J, leaving 4 bases unmatched. This CDR3 region has 13 residues. Germline CDR1 reads SQVTM; CDR2 reads ANQGSEA. DNA of the CDR3: TGCAGCGTTGTTCGGGGAGGGACCGGGGAGCTGTTTTTT. It translates to CSVVRGGTGELFF.

The CDR3 DNA sequence: TGTGCCAGCAGTAGGACACCAGCGAACACCGGGGAGCTGTTTTTT. It translates to CASSRTPANTGELFF. The chain uses TRBV6-1 and TRBJ2-2; D may be TRBD1 (5 bases). The CDR3 spans 15 residues. The ends were cut back, 5 bases at V and 0 bases at J, with 10 bases in the middle. CDR1 and CDR2 (germline): MNHNS, SASEGT.